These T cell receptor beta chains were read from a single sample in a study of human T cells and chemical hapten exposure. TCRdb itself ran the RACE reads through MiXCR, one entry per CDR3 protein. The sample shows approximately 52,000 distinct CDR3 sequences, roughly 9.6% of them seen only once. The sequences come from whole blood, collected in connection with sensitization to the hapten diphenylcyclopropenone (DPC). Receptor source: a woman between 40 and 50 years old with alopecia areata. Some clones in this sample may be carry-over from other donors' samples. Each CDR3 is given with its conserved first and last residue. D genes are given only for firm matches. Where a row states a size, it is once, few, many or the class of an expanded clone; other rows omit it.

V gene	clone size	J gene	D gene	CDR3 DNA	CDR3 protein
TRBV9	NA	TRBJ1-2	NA	TGTGCCAGCAGCGTAGCGGCTGGATCTAACTATGGCTACACCTTC	CASSVAAGSNYGYTF
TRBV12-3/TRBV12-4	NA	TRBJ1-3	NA	TGTGCCAGCGGTGCGCGGTGGGGGCGCGGTGGAAACACCATATATTTT	CASGARWGRGGNTIYF
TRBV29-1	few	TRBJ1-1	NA	TGCAGCGCCGGAGTTGGGGCTGAAGCTTTCTTT	CSAGVGAEAFF
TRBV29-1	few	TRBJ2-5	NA	TGCAGCGTTGGAGGGGACCAAGAGACCCAGTACTTC	CSVGGDQETQYF
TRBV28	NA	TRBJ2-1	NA	TGTGCCAGCAGTTCACATGGCGGGGATGAGCAGTTCTTC	CASSSHGGDEQFF
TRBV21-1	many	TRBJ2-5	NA	TGTGCCAGCAGCCAGTCCCGGGACAGGGGTGTTCAAGAGACCCAGTACTTC	CASSQSRDRGVQETQYF
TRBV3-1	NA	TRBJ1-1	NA	TGTGCCAGCAGCCAAGAAGGGACAACGAACACTGAAGCTTTCTTT	CASSQEGTTNTEAFF
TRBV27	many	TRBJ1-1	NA	TGTGCCAGCAGTTTAGGGTCCGGCGAAGCTTTCTTT	CASSLGSGEAFF
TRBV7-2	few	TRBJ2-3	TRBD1	TGTGCCAGCAGCTACGAAGGGACAGAGACAGATACGCAGTATTTT	CASSYEGTETDTQYF
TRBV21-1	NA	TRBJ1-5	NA	TGTGCCAGCAGCAAAGAGGGACAGGGGAATCAGCCCCAGCATTTT	CASSKEGQGNQPQHF
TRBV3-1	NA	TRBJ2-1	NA	TGTGCCAGCAGCCAAGATGCCGTAGGGGTTGGGGAGCAGTTCTTC	CASSQDAVGVGEQFF
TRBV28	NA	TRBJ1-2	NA	TGTGCCAGCAGCTACTCGCGAGGCTACACCTTC	CASSYSRGYTF
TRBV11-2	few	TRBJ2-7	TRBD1	TGTGCCAGCAGCTTAGTTGACAGGGCTATGGTCGAGCAGTACTTC	CASSLVDRAMVEQYF
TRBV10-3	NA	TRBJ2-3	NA	TGTGCCATCAGTGAGTCGTCGGGAGATCACGCAGATACGCAGTATTTT	CAISESSGDHADTQYF
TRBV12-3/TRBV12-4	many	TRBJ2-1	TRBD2	TGTGCCAGCAGTCCAAATAGCGGGAGGGGTTACAATGAGCAGTTCTTC	CASSPNSGRGYNEQFF
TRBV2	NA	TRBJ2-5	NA	TGTGCCAGCAGTGAAAGGAGGACCCAGTACTTC	CASSERRTQYF